This TCR beta chain was obtained from a study of OX40 agonist ivuxolimab in advanced cancers. Clones were sequenced by immunoSEQ multiplex PCR, and TCRdb holds only the in-frame ones, with some missing. The table has roughly 80,000 clones, approximately 85% seen once. As to this clone: What it binds is not known.

Findings and caveats of the study: CD4+ and CD8+ blood T cells expanded clonally by week 6 at 0.1 to 3.0 mg/kg. The specificity for antigen of the expanded peripheral T cells was not determined. Nonresponders included some who also had low normalized T-cell clonal expansion. Averaged across samples, CD8+ T cells carried more expanded clones than CD4+ did.

Germline CDR1 and CDR2: MNHEY and SVGAGI. CDR3 length: 15 residues. Between the trimmed V and J ends, which lost 0 bases and 4 bases, there was a span of 12 bases. The chain joins TRBV6-5 to TRBJ1-1; D may be TRBD1 (5 bases). The source is an adult with an advanced solid tumor such as melanoma, head and neck, liver or kidney cancer. The material sequenced was CD4+ or CD8+ T cells sorted from blood, taken in a trial of the OX40 agonist ivuxolimab. CDR3 protein: CASSYSGRVGTEAFF. CDR3 in DNA: TGTGCCAGCAGTTACTCCGGCAGGGTAGGCACTGAAGCTTTCTTT.